The 29 T cell receptor beta chains presented below share a single source sample, sequenced in a study of cytomegalovirus exposure and HLA in healthy donors. The PCR had 60 Vbeta and 13 Jbeta primers. This table comes from immunoSEQ multiplex PCR, and its TCRdb copy is limited to in-frame clones, with some not included. This table holds roughly 150,000 clones, approximately 81% found once. The specimen sequenced was PBMCs. These receptors all come from a boy younger than 10 in good health and CMV-seronegative.

This chain links TRBV7-8 with TRBJ1-6, with 7 bases identical to TRBD1. Germline loops: CDR1 SGHVS, CDR2 FQNEAQ. CDR3 length: 18 residues. Germline trimming cut 6 bases from V and 0 bases from J; bases unmatched to any gene: 11. The CDR3 bases are TGTGCCAGCAGACTAGGACAGGCCCCCAGCTCCTATAATTCACCCCTCCACTTT. Translated: CASRLGQAPSSYNSPLHF. Combining the CDR3 with reference TRBV7-8 and TRBJ1-6 gives the whole variable domain GAGVSQSPRYKVAKRGQDVALRCDPISGHVSLFWYQQALGQGPEFLTYFQNEAQLDKSGLPSDRFFAERPEGSVSTLKIQRTQQEDSAVYLCASRLGQAPSSYNSPLHFGNGTRLTVT.

The chain links TRBV30 to TRBJ1-4; D is unclear. The length of the CDR3 is 16 residues. V gave up 5 bases and J gave up 3 bases, with 19 bases separating them. Germline CDR1 and CDR2: GTSNPN and SVGIG (reference sequence). The CDR3 DNA is TGTGCCTGGCTTCCGGGTTTGGTCTCATCTAATGAAAAACTGTTTTTT. Amino acid sequence: CAWLPGLVSSNEKLFF. Full variable domain (rest looked up from reference TRBV30 and TRBJ1-4): SQTIHQWPATLVQPVGSPLSLECTVEGTSNPNLYWYRQAAGRGLQLLFYSVGIGQISSEVPQNLSASRPQDRQFILSSKKLLLSDSGFYLCAWLPGLVSSNEKLFFGSGTQLSVL.

The chain carries TRBV7-9 and TRBJ2-7; possible D gene TRBD2, 5 bases. The CDR3 has 14 amino acids. CDR1 SEHNR and CDR2 FQNEAQ come from the germline V gene (reference sequence). V was pared by 3 bases and J by 5 bases, with 14 bases between. CDR3 DNA sequence: TGTGCCAGCAGCTTCGGTGTCCTGGAGGACGAGCAGTACTTC. Its protein product is CASSFGVLEDEQYF.

V and J are TRBV7-8 and TRBJ2-4, with 9 nucleotides matching TRBD1. Germline CDR1 is SGHVS and CDR2 is FQNEAQ. This CDR3 is built from 18 residues. J was trimmed by 0 bases and V by 4 bases; bases with no gene match: 10. The CDR3 nucleotides are TGTGCCAGCAGCTCCCTAGTGGGACAGGGCTTAGCCAAAAACATTCAGTACTTC. Protein sequence: CASSSLVGQGLAKNIQYF.

This clone has more than one count but fewer than ten. This chain uses TRBV6-5 with TRBJ2-5, with D possibly matching TRBD2 (5 bases). CDR1 MNHEY and CDR2 SVGAGI come from the germline V gene. The CDR3 runs 14 residues. The V end lost 4 bases, the J end lost 1 base, and 10 bases lay between the germline ends. The CDR3 protein is CASSSRLFQETQYF. In DNA, the CDR3 is TGTGCCAGCAGTTCACGACTATTCCAAGAGACCCAGTACTTC.

The gene calls are TRBV9 and TRBJ2-7; D possibly corresponds to TRBD2 (5 bases). This CDR3 region has 14 residues. V lost 4 bases and J 2 bases, leaving 13 bases between the germline ends. From germline, CDR1 is SGDLS and CDR2 YYNGEE. CDR3 coding DNA: TGTGCCAGCAGCCCATGGACTGAAACCTACGAGCAGTACTTC. Translating it yields CASSPWTETYEQYF.

This chain connects TRBV5-6 to TRBJ2-7; tentative D call: TRBD2 (6 bases). Looked up from germline, CDR1 is SGHDT and CDR2 is YYEEEE. Trimming shortened V by 1 base and J by 5 bases, and 22 bases separated the two germline ends. The length of the CDR3 is 17 residues. CDR3 loop: CASSLSPSVPLDHEQYF. CDR3 nucleotides: TGTGCCAGCAGCTTGTCGCCTAGCGTCCCACTTGACCACGAGCAGTACTTC.

The rearrangement uses TRBV7-8 and TRBJ1-5, with 10 bases that match TRBD1. Trimming removed 3 bases from V and 0 bases from J; junction bases left unmatched: 2. CDR1 SGHVS and CDR2 FQNEAQ come from the germline V gene. The CDR3 is 16 amino acids. The CDR3 DNA is TGTGCCAGCAGCTTGGGGACAGGGGCTAGCAATCAGCCCCAGCATTTT. Protein sequence: CASSLGTGASNQPQHF.

V is TRBV5-1 and J is TRBJ2-1; 8 positions agree with TRBD1. This CDR3 is 16 amino acids long. The V and J ends lost 5 bases and 0 bases, in that order; junction bases with no gene match: 7. Germline loops: CDR1 SGHRS, CDR2 YFSETQ. The CDR3: CASRPWTGSSYNEQFF. The CDR3 nucleotides read TGCGCCAGCAGACCCTGGACAGGGAGCTCCTACAATGAGCAGTTCTTC. Full variable domain (missing parts from reference TRBV5-1 and TRBJ2-1): KAGVTQTPRYLIKTRGQQVTLSCSPISGHRSVSWYQQTPGQGLQFLFEYFSETQRNKGNFPGRFSGRQFSNSRSEMNVSTLELGDSALYLCASRPWTGSSYNEQFFGPGTRLTVL.

In this sample, this clone turned up a few times. This chain uses TRBV28 with TRBJ1-3, with D perhaps matching TRBD1 (5 bases). CDR1 and CDR2 from the germline V gene are MDHEN and SYDVKM. The CDR3 is 15 amino acids. Trimming took off 4 bases at V and 2 bases at J, with 12 bases between the two ends. CDR3 amino acids: CASSSGGGTGNTIYF. The DNA for the CDR3 is TGTGCCAGCAGTTCCGGTGGGGGGACTGGAAACACCATATATTTT.

The genes are TRBV4-1 and TRBJ2-7; 7 positions agree with TRBD1. Germline V gene sequence: CDR1 MGHRA, CDR2 YSYEKL. V lost 3 bases, J lost 0 bases, and 5 bases stayed unmatched. The CDR3 runs to 15 residues. Here the CDR3 reads CASSHQQGNSYEQYF. The CDR3 nucleotides are TGCGCCAGCAGCCATCAACAGGGGAACTCCTACGAGCAGTACTTC.

This chain uses TRBV2 with TRBJ2-3, with TRBD2 identical over 11 bases. CDR3 length equals 15 residues. The J segment lost 5 bases and the V segment lost 6 bases, leaving 7 bases of the junction unmatched. CDR1 is SNHLY, CDR2 FYNNEI, per germline. In nucleotides, the CDR3 is TGTGCCAGCAGCCGTCTAGCGGGAGGAAAAGATACGCAGTATTTT. Protein: CASSRLAGGKDTQYF.

V usage is TRBV10-3 and J usage is TRBJ2-5, with 8 bases matching TRBD1. The CDR3 totals 15 residues. V trimming: 2 bases; J trimming: 4 bases; junction bases outside the gene matches: 6. CDR1 ENHRY and CDR2 SYGVKD come from the germline V gene. Written as DNA, the CDR3 is TGTGCCATCAGTGAGCCCACAGGGGGTCGAGAGACCCAGTACTTC. Residues: CAISEPTGGRETQYF.

V usage is TRBV11-3 and J usage is TRBJ2-3; 11 bases align to TRBD1. J lost 5 bases, V lost 5 bases, and 6 bases had no gene match. This CDR3 spans 15 amino acids. CDR1 is SGHNT and CDR2 is YENEEA in the germline V gene. The CDR3 DNA sequence: TGTGCCAGCAGCCCCCCGGGACAGGGGGGAGATACGCAGTATTTT. Amino acid sequence: CASSPPGQGGDTQYF.

The rearrangement uses TRBV7-8 and TRBJ1-1; D is unclear. CDR1 is SGHVS, CDR2 FQNEAQ, per germline. Trimming removed 6 bases at V and 3 bases at J, with 20 bases between. The CDR3 extends over 16 amino acids. The chain's CDR3 is CASRAGRTVGDTEAFF. DNA of the CDR3: TGTGCCAGCAGGGCCGGGAGGACGGTCGGGGACACTGAAGCTTTCTTT.

The V gene is TRBV28, the J gene TRBJ2-1, with D perhaps matching TRBD1 (6 bases). The CDR3 extends over 13 amino acids. Trimming stripped 7 bases from V and 9 bases from J, with 16 bases between. Germline loops: CDR1 MDHEN, CDR2 SYDVKM. The CDR3: CASTQGLTSEQFF. In DNA form, the CDR3 reads TGTGCCAGCACCCAGGGGCTAACGAGTGAGCAGTTCTTC.

The gene calls are TRBV5-1 and TRBJ1-4; 9 positions match TRBD1. CDR1 is SGHRS, CDR2 YFSETQ, per germline. The CDR3 totals 17 residues. V dropped 2 bases and J dropped 5; count of bases not matched to a gene: 10. CDR3 protein: CASSLKALQGANEKLFF. In nucleotides, the CDR3 is TGCGCCAGCAGCTTAAAGGCACTACAGGGGGCGAATGAAAAACTGTTTTTT.

The chain links TRBV21-1 to TRBJ2-1; the table's D gene call, TRBD2, was not cross checked with the DNA. TRBV21-1 has pseudogene status. The CDR3 runs 17 residues. As DNA, the CDR3 is TGTGCCAGCAGCACGAACCCTCTAGCGGGAGGCTACAATGAGCAGTTCTTC. This sequence encodes CASSTNPLAGGYNEQFF.

V is TRBV11-3 and J is TRBJ2-1, with 8 nucleotides matching TRBD2. CDR1 is SGHNT, CDR2 YENEEA, per germline. V shed 3 bases and J 2 bases; nucleotides not matched to a gene: 3. The CDR3 has 15 amino acids. CDR3: CASSLREATYNEQFF. CDR3 DNA sequence: TGTGCCAGCAGCTTGCGGGAGGCCACCTACAATGAGCAGTTCTTC. Full variable domain (outside the CDR3, taken from reference TRBV11-3 and TRBJ2-1): EAGVVQSPRYKIIEKKQPVAFWCNPISGHNTLYWYLQNLGQGPELLIRYENEEAVDDSQLPKDRFSAERLKGVDSTLKIQPAELGDSAVYLCASSLREATYNEQFFGPGTRLTVL.

The genes are TRBV10-3 and TRBJ1-1, with 9 nucleotides matching TRBD1. V trimming: 5 bases; J trimming: 4 bases; junction bases outside the gene matches: 2. The germline V gene encodes CDR1 ENHRY and CDR2 SYGVKD. The CDR3 spans 13 residues. The CDR3 sequence: CAISRQGVTEAFF. The CDR3 nucleotides are TGTGCCATCAGTCGACAGGGGGTCACTGAAGCTTTCTTT.

The chain joins TRBV7-9 to TRBJ2-2; a weak D match, TRBD2 (6 bases). This CDR3 has 16 amino acids. With 5 bases removed from V and 4 bases from J, the gap between germline ends came to 17 bases. Germline CDR1 reads SEHNR; CDR2 reads FQNEAQ (reference sequence). Written as DNA, the CDR3 is TGTGCCAGCAGCCGGGGACTGCTTGTTGTCACCGGGGAGCTGTTTTTT. It translates to CASSRGLLVVTGELFF.

The V and J genes are TRBV5-4 and TRBJ1-1; 9 bases map to TRBD1. Losses at the gene ends were 4 bases for V and 7 bases for J; bases not matched to a gene: 8. CDR3 length equals 14 residues. CDR1 is SGHNT and CDR2 is YYREEE in the germline V gene (reference sequence). The CDR3 nucleotides read TGTGCCAGCAGCGCCGGGGACAGGGACCTTGAAGCTTTCTTT. It specifies CASSAGDRDLEAFF.

V and J are TRBV20-1 and TRBJ1-1; D not certain. Germline values: CDR1 DFQATT, CDR2 SNEGSKA (reference sequence). CDR3 length equals 11 residues. Trimming removed 5 bases from V and 10 bases from J, with 14 bases in between. The CDR3 spells CSAALASGAFF. DNA of the CDR3: TGCAGTGCTGCCCTTGCTAGCGGAGCTTTCTTT.

The sample holds a few counts of this clone. The chain is built from TRBV5-4 and TRBJ1-1, with D hard to call. The CDR3 loop spans 14 amino acids. The germline CDR1 and CDR2 sequences are SGHNT and YYREEE (reference sequence). V was cut by 4 bases and J by 2 bases, with 12 bases left in between. Here the CDR3 reads CASSPAQVNTEAFF. CDR3 coding DNA: TGTGCCAGCAGCCCCGCGCAGGTAAACACTGAAGCTTTCTTT.

This chain uses TRBV28 with TRBJ2-1; 10 nucleotides agree with TRBD1. Germline V gene lookup returns CDR1 MDHEN and CDR2 SYDVKM. Unmatched junction bases numbered 13, after V lost 10 bases and J lost 7 bases. The CDR3 is made up of 15 amino acids. CDR3 nucleotides: TGTGCCACCCGGACAGGGGGGGTCGTAAAGAATGAGCAGTTCTTC. Encoded protein: CATRTGGVVKNEQFF.

This sequence joins TRBV27 and TRBJ1-1, with 8 bases identical to TRBD1. V shed 5 bases, J shed 5 bases, and the junction held 10 bases outside the gene matches. The CDR3 contains 15 residues. Germline CDR1 and CDR2: MNHEY and SMNVEV (reference sequence). CDR3 coding DNA: TGTGCCAGCAGTCGTTCTTCAGGGGGCTGGACTGAAGCTTTCTTT. Protein product: CASSRSSGGWTEAFF.

The chain combines TRBV2 with TRBJ1-2; maybe TRBD1 (6 bases). The CDR3 loop spans 12 amino acids. V lost 3 bases and J 5 bases, leaving 7 bases between the germline ends. CDR1 and CDR2 from the germline V gene are SNHLY and FYNNEI. The CDR3 sequence is CASSEGAYGYTF. The DNA for the CDR3 is TGTGCCAGCAGTGAGGGGGCGTATGGCTACACCTTC.

The rearrangement joins TRBV25-1 to TRBJ1-3, with TRBD1 matching 10 bases. CDR3 length: 17 residues. The germline V gene encodes CDR1 MGHDK and CDR2 SYGVNS. V lost 1 base to trimming and J lost 2 bases; unmatched junction nucleotides: 5. The CDR3 is CASSESRGQGAGNTIYF. CDR3 coding DNA: TGTGCCAGCAGTGAATCTCGTGGACAGGGGGCTGGAAACACCATATATTTT.

The J gene is TRBJ2-1, the V gene TRBV9; 10 nucleotides match TRBD1. Germline trimming cut 4 bases from V and 7 bases from J; bases unmatched to any gene: 2. There are 13 residues in the CDR3. Per the germline V gene, CDR1 is SGDLS and CDR2 is YYNGEE. CDR3 in amino acids: CASSPGQGNEQFF. As DNA, the CDR3 is TGTGCCAGCAGCCCGGGACAGGGGAATGAGCAGTTCTTC.